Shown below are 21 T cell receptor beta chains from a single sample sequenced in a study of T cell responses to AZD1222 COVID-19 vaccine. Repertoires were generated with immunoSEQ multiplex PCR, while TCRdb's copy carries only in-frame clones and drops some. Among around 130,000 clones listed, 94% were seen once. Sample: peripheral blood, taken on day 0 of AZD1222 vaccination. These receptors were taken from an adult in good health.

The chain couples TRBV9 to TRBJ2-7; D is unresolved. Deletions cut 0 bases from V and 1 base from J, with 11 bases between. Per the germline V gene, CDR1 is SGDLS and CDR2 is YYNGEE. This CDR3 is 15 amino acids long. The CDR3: CASSVVPGPSYEQYF. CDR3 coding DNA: TGTGCCAGCAGCGTAGTTCCGGGCCCATCCTACGAGCAGTACTTC. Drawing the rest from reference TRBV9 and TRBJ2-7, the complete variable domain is DSGVTQTPKHLITATGQRVTLRCSPRSGDLSVYWYQQSLDQGLQFLIQYYNGEERAKGNILERFSAQQFPDLHSELNLSSLELGDSALYFCASSVVPGPSYEQYFGPGTRLTVT.

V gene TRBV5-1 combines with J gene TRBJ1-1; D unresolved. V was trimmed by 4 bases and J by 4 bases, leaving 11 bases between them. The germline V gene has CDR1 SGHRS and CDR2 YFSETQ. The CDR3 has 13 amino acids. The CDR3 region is CASSLRGSTEAFF. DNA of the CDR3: TGCGCCAGCAGCCTCCGCGGTAGCACTGAAGCTTTCTTT. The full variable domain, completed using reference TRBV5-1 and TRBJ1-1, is KAGVTQTPRYLIKTRGQQVTLSCSPISGHRSVSWYQQTPGQGLQFLFEYFSETQRNKGNFPGRFSGRQFSNSRSEMNVSTLELGDSALYLCASSLRGSTEAFFGQGTRLTVV.

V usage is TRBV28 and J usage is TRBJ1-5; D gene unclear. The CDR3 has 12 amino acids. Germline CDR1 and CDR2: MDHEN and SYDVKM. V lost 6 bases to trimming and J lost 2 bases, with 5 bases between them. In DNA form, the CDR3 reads TGTGCCAGCAGAGACGGCAATCAGCCCCAGCATTTT. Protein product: CASRDGNQPQHF.

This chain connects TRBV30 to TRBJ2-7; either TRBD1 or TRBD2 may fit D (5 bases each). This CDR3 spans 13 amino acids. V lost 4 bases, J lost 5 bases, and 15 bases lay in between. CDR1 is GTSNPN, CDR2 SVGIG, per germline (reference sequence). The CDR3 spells CAWTRDHSNEQYF. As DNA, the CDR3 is TGTGCCTGGACAAGGGACCACTCGAACGAGCAGTACTTC.

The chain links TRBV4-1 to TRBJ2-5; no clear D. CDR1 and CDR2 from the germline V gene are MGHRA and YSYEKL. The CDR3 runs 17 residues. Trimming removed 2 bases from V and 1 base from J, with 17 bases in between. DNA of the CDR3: TGCGCCAGCAGCCAACAAAAAACTGACTTGATCCAAGAGACCCAGTACTTC. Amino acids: CASSQQKTDLIQETQYF.

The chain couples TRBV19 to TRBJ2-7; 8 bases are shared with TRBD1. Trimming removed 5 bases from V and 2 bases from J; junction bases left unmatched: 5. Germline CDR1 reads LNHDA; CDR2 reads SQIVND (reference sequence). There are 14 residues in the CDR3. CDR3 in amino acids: CASSPRQGTYEQYF. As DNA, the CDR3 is TGTGCCAGTAGTCCAAGACAGGGGACCTACGAGCAGTACTTC. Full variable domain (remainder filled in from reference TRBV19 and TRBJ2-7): DGGITQSPKYLFRKEGQNVTLSCEQNLNHDAMYWYRQDPGQGLRLIYYSQIVNDFQKGDIAEGYSVSREKKESFPLTVTSAQKNPTAFYLCASSPRQGTYEQYFGPGTRLTVT.

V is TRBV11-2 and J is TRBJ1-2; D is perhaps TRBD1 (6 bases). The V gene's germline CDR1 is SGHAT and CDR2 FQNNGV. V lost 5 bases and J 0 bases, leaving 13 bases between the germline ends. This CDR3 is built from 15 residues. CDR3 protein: CASSLSTGANYGYTF. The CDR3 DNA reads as TGTGCCAGCAGCCTCTCGACAGGCGCTAACTATGGCTACACCTTC.

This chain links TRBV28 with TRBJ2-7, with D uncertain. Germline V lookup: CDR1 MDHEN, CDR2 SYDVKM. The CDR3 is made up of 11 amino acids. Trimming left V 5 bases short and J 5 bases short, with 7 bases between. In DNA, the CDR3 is TGTGCCAGCAGTAATTTCAACGAGCAGTACTTC. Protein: CASSNFNEQYF.

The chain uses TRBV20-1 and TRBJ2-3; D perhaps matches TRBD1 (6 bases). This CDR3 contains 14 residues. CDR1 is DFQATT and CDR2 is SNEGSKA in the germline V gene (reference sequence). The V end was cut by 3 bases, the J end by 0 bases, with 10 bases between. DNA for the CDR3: TGCAGTGCTAGTTGGGGGCGTAGCACAGATACGCAGTATTTT. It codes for CSASWGRSTDTQYF.

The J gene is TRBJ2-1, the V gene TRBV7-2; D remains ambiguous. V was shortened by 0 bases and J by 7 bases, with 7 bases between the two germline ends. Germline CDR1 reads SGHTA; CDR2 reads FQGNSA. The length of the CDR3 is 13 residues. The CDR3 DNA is TGTGCCAGCAGCTTAGCTAGGCGGAATGAGCAGTTCTTC. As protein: CASSLARRNEQFF.

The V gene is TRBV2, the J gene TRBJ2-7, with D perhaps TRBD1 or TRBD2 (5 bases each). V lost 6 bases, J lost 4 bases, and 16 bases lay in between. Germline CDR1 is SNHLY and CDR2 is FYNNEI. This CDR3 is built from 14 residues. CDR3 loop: CASRWSGTSYEQYF. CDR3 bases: TGTGCCAGCAGGTGGTCCGGGACCTCTTACGAGCAGTACTTC.

As DNA, the CDR3 is TGTGCCAGCTCACCAGTAAGCGGCGACGAGCAGTACTTC. Translation: CASSPVSGDEQYF. The rearrangement uses TRBV18 and TRBJ2-7; D might be TRBD2 (5 bases). The V end lost 2 bases, the J end lost 5 bases, and 10 bases lay between the germline ends. Germline lookup yields CDR1 KGHSH and CDR2 LQKENI. The CDR3 has 13 amino acids. The complete variable domain, with remaining parts taken from reference TRBV18 and TRBJ2-7, reads NAGVMQNPRHLVRRRGQEARLRCSPMKGHSHVYWYRQLPEEGLKFMVYLQKENIIDESGMPKERFSAEFPKEGPSILRIQQVVRGDSAAYFCASSPVSGDEQYFGPGTRLTVT.

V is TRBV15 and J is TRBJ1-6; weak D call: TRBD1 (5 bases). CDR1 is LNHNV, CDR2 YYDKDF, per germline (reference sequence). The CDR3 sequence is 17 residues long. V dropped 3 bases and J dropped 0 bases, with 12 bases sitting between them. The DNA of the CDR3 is TGTGCCACCAGCAGCCTAGGGGATTTCTCCTATAATTCACCCCTCCACTTT. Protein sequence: CATSSLGDFSYNSPLHF.

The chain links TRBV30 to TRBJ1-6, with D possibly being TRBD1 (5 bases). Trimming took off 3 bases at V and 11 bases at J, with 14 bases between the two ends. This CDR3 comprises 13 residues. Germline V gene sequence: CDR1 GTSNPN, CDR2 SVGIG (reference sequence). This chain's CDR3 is CAWSGTRGTPLHF. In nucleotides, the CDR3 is TGTGCCTGGAGCGGGACCCGCGGGACACCCCTCCACTTT.

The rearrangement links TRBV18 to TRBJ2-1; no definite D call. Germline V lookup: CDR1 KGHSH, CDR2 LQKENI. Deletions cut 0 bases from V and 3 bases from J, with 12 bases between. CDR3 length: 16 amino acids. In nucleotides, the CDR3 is TGTGCCAGCTCACCACCGACCAGTGGGGTCTACAATGAGCAGTTCTTC. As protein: CASSPPTSGVYNEQFF.

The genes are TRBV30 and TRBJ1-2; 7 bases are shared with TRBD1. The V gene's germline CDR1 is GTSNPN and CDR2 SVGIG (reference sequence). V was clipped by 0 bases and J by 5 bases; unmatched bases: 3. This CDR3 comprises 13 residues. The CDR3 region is CAWSVTGEYGYTF. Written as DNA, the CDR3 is TGTGCCTGGAGTGTAACAGGGGAGTATGGCTACACCTTC. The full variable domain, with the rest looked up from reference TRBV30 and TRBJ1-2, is SQTIHQWPATLVQPVGSPLSLECTVEGTSNPNLYWYRQAAGRGLQLLFYSVGIGQISSEVPQNLSASRPQDRQFILSSKKLLLSDSGFYLCAWSVTGEYGYTFGSGTRLTVV.

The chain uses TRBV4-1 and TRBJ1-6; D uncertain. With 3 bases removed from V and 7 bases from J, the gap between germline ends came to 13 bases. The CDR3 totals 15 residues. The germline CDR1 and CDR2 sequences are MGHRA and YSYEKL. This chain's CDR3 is CASSHFSTDNSPLHF. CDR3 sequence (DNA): TGCGCCAGCAGCCACTTCAGTACAGACAATTCACCCCTCCACTTT.

The CDR3: CASSQEGLAGGGYNEQFF. Here the CDR3 DNA reads TGCGCCAGCAGCCAAGAGGGACTAGCGGGAGGTGGATACAATGAGCAGTTCTTC. The J gene is TRBJ2-1, the V gene TRBV4-3; the match to TRBD2 covers 15 bases. The CDR3 is made up of 18 amino acids. The trim removed 0 bases at V and 4 bases at J, leaving 4 bases unmatched. Germline V gene sequence: CDR1 LGHNA, CDR2 YSLEER.

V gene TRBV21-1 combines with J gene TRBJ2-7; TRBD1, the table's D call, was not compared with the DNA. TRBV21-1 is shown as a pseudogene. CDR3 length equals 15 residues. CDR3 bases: TGTGCCAGCAGCAGGCAGGGGGCGCGTCGCTACGAGCAGTACTTC. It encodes CASSRQGARRYEQYF.

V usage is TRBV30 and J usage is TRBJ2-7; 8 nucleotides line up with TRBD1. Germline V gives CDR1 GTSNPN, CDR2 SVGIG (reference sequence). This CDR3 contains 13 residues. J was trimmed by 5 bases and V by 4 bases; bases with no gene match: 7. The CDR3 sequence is CAWNHGQGNEQYF. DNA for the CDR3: TGTGCCTGGAACCACGGACAGGGTAACGAGCAGTACTTC.

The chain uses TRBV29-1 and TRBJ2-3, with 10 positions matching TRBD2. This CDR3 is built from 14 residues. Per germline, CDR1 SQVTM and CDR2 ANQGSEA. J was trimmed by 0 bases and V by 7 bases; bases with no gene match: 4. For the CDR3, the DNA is TGCAGCGCGCTTAGCGGGAGGAGCACAGATACGCAGTATTTT. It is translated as CSALSGRSTDTQYF.